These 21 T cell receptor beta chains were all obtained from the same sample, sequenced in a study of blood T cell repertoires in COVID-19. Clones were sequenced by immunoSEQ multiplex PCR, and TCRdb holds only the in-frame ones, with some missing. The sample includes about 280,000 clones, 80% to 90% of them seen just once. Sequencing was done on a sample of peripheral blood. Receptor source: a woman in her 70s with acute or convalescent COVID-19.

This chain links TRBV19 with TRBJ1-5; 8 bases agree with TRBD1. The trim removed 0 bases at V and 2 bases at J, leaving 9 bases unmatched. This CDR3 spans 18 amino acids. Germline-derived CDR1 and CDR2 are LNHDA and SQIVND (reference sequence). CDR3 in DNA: TGTGCCAGTAGTATAGACCGCGACAGGGGCAGAGGCAATCAGCCCCAGCATTTT. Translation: CASSIDRDRGRGNQPQHF.

CDR3 sequence: CASSPRTGVRDTIYF. The CDR3 DNA is TGTGCCAGCAGCCCGAGGACAGGGGTGAGGGACACCATATATTTT. This chain uses TRBV11-2 with TRBJ1-3, with 9 bases fitting TRBD1. In germline, CDR1 is SGHAT, CDR2 FQNNGV. Trimming removed 5 bases from V and 8 bases from J; junction bases left unmatched: 10. This CDR3 has 15 residues.

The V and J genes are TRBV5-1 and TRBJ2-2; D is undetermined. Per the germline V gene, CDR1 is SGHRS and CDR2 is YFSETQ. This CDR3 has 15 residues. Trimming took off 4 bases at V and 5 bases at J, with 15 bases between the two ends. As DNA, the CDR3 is TGCGCCAGCAGCCCGGAACTAACCGCGACCGGGGAGCTGTTTTTT. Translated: CASSPELTATGELFF.

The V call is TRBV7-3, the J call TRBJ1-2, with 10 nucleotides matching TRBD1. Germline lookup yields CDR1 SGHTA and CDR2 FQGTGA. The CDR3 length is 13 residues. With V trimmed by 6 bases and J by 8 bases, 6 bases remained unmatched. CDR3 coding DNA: TGTGCCAGCAGTCGACAGGGGGCAGGGGGCTACACCTTC. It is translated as CASSRQGAGGYTF. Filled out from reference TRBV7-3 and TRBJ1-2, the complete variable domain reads GAGVSQTPSNKVTEKGKYVELRCDPISGHTALYWYRQSLGQGPEFLIYFQGTGAADDSGLPNDRFFAVRPEGSVSTLKIQRTERGDSAVYLCASSRQGAGGYTFGSGTRLTVV.

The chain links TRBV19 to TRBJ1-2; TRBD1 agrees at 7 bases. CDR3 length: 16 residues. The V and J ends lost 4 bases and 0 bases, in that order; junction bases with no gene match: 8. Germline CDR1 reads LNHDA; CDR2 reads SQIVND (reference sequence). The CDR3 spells CASSTRQGQANYGYTF. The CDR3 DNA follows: TGTGCCAGTAGTACGAGACAGGGCCAAGCTAACTATGGCTACACCTTC. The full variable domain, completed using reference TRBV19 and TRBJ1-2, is DGGITQSPKYLFRKEGQNVTLSCEQNLNHDAMYWYRQDPGQGLRLIYYSQIVNDFQKGDIAEGYSVSREKKESFPLTVTSAQKNPTAFYLCASSTRQGQANYGYTFGSGTRLTVV.

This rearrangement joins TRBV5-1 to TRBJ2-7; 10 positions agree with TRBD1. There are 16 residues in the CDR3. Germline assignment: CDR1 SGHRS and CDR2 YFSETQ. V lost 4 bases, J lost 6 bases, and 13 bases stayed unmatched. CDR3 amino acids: CASSPSPGTGDGEQYF. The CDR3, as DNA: TGCGCCAGCAGCCCATCTCCCGGGACAGGGGATGGCGAGCAGTACTTC.

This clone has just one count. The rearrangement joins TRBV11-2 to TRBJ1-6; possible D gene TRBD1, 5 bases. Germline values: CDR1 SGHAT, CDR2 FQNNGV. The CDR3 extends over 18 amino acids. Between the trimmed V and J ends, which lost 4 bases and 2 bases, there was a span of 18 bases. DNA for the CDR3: TGTGCCAGCAGCTCTCGCCCTTTGCGGGGGGCCTATAATTCACCCCTCCACTTT. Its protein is CASSSRPLRGAYNSPLHF.

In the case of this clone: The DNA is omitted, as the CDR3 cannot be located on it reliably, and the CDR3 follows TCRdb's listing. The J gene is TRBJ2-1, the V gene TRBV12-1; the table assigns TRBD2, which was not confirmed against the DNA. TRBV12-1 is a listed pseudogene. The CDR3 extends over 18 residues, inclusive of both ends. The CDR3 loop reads CASSFERVGGGAYNEQFF.

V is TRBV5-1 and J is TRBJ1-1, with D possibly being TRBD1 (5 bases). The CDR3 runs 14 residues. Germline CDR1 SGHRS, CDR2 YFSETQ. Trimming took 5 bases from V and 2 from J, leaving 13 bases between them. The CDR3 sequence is CASSEGWTNTEAFF. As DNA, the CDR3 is TGCGCCAGCAGTGAAGGATGGACAAACACTGAAGCTTTCTTT.

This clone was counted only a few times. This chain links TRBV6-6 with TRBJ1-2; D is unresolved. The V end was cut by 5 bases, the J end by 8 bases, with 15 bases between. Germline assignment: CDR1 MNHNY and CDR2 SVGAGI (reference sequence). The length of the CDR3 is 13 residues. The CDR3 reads CASSPPRHGGYTF. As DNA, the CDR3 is TGTGCCAGCAGTCCTCCACGACACGGAGGCTACACCTTC.

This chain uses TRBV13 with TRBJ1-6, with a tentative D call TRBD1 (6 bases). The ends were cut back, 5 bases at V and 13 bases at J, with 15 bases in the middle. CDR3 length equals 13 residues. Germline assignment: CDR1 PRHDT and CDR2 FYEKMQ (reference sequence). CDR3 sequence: CASSRQELEPLHF. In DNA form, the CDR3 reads TGTGCCAGCAGCCGACAGGAGCTTGAGCCCCTCCACTTT.

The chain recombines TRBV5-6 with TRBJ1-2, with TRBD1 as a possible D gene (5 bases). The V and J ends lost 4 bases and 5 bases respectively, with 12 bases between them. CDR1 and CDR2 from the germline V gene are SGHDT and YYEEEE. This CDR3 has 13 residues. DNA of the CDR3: TGTGCCAGCAGCCCCCAGGGAAATTATGGCTACACCTTC. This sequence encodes CASSPQGNYGYTF.

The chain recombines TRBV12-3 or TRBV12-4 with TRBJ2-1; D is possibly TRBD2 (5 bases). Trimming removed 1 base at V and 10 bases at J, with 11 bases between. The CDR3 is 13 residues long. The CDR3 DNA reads TGTGCCAGCAGTTTAGAGAGCTCGGGGGAGCAGTTCTTC. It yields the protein CASSLESSGEQFF.

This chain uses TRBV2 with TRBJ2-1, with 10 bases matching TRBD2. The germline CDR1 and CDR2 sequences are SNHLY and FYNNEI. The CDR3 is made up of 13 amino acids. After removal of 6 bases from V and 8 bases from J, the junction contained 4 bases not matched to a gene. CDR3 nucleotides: TGTGCCAGCAGGGGACTAGCGAGAGATGAGCAGTTCTTC. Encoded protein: CASRGLARDEQFF.

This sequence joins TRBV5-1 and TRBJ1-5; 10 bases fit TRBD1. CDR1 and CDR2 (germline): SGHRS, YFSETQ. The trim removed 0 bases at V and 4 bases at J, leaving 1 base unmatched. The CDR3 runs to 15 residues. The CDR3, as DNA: TGCGCCAGCAGCTTGGGGGACAGGGGTAATCAGCCCCAGCATTTT. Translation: CASSLGDRGNQPQHF.

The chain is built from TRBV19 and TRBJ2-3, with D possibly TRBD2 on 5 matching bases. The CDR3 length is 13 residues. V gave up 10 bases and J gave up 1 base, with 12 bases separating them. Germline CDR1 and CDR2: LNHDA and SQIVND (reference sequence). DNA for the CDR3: TGTGCCACCAACCCCGGGGGCACAGATACGCAGTATTTT. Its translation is CATNPGGTDTQYF. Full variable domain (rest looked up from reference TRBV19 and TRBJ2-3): DGGITQSPKYLFRKEGQNVTLSCEQNLNHDAMYWYRQDPGQGLRLIYYSQIVNDFQKGDIAEGYSVSREKKESFPLTVTSAQKNPTAFYLCATNPGGTDTQYFGPGTRLTVL.

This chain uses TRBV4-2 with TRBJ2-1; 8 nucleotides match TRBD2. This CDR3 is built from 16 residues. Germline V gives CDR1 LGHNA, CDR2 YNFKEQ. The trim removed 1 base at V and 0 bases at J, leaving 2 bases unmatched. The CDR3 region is CASSQGAGGSYNEQFF. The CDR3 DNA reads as TGTGCCAGCAGCCAAGGTGCGGGGGGCTCCTACAATGAGCAGTTCTTC.

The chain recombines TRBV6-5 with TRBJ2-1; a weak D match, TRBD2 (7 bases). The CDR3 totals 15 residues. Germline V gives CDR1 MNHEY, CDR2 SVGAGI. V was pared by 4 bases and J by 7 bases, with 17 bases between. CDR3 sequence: CASSSVGGAKNEQFF. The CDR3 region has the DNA TGTGCCAGCAGTTCCGTAGGGGGGGCCAAGAATGAGCAGTTCTTC.

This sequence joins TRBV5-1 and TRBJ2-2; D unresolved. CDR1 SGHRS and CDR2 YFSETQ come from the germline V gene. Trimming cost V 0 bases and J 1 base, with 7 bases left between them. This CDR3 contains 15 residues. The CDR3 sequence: CASSLGLLNTGELFF. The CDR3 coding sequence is TGCGCCAGCAGCTTGGGGCTGCTGAACACCGGGGAGCTGTTTTTT.

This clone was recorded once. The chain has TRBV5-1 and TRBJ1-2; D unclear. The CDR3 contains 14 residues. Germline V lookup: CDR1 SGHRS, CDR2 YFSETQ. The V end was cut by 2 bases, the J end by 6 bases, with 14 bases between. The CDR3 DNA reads TGCGCCAGCAGCTTATTAGGCCCCCGGGATGGCTACACCTTC. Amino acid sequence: CASSLLGPRDGYTF.

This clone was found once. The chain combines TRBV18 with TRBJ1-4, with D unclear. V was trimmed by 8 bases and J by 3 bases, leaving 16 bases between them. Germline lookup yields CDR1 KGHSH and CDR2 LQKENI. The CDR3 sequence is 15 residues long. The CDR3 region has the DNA TGTGCCAGCCGGTACGGCGGAGGGTCTAATGAAAAACTGTTTTTT. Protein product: CASRYGGGSNEKLFF.